This T cell receptor (beta chain) was profiled in a study of early T cells in non-severe SARS-CoV-2 infection. Overall study results and limits: Database matching using VDJdb favored anti-spike CD8 responses, with private and CD4 specificities left missing.

Comments on this clonotype: Its antigen is unknown.

Unique molecular identifiers were attached to individual cDNA molecules. TCRdb called the 5' RACE reads again in MiXCR, with one record for every CDR3 protein. The top ten hold 5% to 8% of the sample, which has roughly 100,000 distinct CDR3 sequences, around 13% seen once. Sequencing was done on a sample of whole blood. This TCR was recovered from an adult who was a healthcare worker with PCR-confirmed SARS-CoV-2 infection or an uninfected control (not recorded which).

CDR3 bases: TGTGCCAGTAGTATTAGCTATGAGCAGTTCTTC. This encodes CASSISYEQFF. The chain has TRBV19 and TRBJ2-1; no clear D gene. The ends were cut back, 3 bases at V and 8 bases at J, with 5 bases in the middle. The CDR3 is 11 residues long. Germline V gene sequence: CDR1 LNHDA, CDR2 SQIVND (reference sequence).